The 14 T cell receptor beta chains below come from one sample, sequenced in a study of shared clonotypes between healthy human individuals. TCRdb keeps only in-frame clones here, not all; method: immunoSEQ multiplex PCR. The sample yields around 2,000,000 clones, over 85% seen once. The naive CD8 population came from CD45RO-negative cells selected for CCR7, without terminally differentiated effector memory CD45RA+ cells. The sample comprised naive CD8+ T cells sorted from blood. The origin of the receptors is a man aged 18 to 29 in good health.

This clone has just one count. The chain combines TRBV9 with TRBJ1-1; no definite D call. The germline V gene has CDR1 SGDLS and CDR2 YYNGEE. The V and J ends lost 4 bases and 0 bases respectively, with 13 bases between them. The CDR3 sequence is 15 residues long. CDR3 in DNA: TGTGCCAGCAGCCCCCCGTTGCCCATGAACACTGAAGCTTTCTTT. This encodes CASSPPLPMNTEAFF.

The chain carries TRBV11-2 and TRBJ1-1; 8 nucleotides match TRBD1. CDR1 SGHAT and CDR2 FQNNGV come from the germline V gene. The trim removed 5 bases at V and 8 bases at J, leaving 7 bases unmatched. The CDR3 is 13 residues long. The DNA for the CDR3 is TGTGCCAGCAGCCCCACCCAGGGGGCGGAAGCTTTCTTT. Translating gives CASSPTQGAEAFF.

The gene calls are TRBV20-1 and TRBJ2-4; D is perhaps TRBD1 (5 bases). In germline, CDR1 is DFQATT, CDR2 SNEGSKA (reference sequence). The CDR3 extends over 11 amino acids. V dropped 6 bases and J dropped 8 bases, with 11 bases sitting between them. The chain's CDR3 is CSAPIGDIQYF. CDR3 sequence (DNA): TGCAGTGCCCCAATAGGGGACATTCAGTACTTC.

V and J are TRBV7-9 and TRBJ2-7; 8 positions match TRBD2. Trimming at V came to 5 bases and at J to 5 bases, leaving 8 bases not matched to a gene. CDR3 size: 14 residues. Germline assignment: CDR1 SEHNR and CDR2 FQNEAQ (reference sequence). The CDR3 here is CASSPHGLADEQYF. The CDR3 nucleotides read TGTGCCAGCAGCCCCCATGGACTAGCCGACGAGCAGTACTTC.

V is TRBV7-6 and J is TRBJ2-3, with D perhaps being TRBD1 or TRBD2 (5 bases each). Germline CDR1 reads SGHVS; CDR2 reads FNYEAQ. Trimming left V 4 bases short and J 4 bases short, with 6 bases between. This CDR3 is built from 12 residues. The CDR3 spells CASSSGPDTQYF. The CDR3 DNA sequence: TGTGCCAGCAGCTCGGGACCAGATACGCAGTATTTT.

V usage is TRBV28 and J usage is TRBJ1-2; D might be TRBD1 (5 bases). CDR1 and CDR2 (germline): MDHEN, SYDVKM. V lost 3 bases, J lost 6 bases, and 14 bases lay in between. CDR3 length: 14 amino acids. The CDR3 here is CASSFEGTGHGYTF. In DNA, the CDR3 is TGTGCCAGCAGTTTTGAGGGGACGGGACATGGCTACACCTTC.

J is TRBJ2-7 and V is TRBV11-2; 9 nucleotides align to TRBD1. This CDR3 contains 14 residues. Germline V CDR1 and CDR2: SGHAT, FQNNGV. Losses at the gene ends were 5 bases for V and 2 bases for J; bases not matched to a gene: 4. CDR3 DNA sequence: TGTGCCAGCAGCGCGGGACAGGGTGCCTACGAGCAGTACTTC. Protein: CASSAGQGAYEQYF.

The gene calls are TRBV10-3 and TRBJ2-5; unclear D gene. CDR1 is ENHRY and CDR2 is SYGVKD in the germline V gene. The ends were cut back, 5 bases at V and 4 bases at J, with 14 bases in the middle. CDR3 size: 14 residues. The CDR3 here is CAISPGPGGETQYF. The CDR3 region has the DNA TGTGCCATCAGTCCCGGGCCCGGCGGAGAGACCCAGTACTTC.

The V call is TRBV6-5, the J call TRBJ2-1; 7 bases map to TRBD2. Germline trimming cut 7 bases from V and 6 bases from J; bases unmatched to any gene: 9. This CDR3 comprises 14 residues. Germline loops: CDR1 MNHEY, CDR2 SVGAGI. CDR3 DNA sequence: TGTGCCAGCACCCAAACGGGGGAGGGCAATGAGCAGTTCTTC. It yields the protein CASTQTGEGNEQFF.

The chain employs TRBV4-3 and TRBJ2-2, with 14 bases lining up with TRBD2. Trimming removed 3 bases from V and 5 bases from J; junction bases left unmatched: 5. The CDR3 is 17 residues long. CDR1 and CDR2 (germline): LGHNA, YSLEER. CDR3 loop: CASSQGLAGVWTGELFF. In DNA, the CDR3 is TGCGCCAGCAGCCAGGGACTAGCGGGAGTGTGGACCGGGGAGCTGTTTTTT.

The CDR3 here is CAISDAGRSTDTQYF. The DNA for the CDR3 is TGTGCCATCAGCGACGCGGGTAGATCCACAGATACGCAGTATTTT. The chain joins TRBV10-3 to TRBJ2-3; weak D call: TRBD2 (5 bases). CDR3 length: 15 residues. The V gene lost 6 bases and the J gene lost 2 bases, with 15 bases spanning the gap. Germline CDR1 ENHRY, CDR2 SYGVKD.

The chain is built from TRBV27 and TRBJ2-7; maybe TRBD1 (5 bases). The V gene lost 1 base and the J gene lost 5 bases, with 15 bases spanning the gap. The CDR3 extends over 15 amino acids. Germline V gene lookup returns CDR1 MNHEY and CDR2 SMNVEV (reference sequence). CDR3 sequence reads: CASSLLAGYVHEQYF. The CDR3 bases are TGTGCCAGCAGTTTATTGGCAGGGTATGTCCACGAGCAGTACTTC.

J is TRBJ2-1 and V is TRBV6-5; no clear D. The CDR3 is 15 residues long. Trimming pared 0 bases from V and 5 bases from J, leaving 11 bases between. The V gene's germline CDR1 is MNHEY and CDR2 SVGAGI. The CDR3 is CASSYSSHGDNEQFF. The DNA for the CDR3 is TGTGCCAGCAGTTACTCGTCCCATGGGGACAATGAGCAGTTCTTC.

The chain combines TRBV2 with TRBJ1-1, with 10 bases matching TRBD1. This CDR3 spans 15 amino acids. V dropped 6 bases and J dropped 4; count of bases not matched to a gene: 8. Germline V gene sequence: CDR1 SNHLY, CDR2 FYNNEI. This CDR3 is CASREGQGRSTEAFF. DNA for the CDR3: TGTGCCAGCAGAGAGGGACAGGGGAGGTCCACTGAAGCTTTCTTT. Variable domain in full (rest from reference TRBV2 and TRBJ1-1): EPEVTQTPSHQVTQMGQEVILRCVPISNHLYFYWYRQILGQKVEFLVSFYNNEISEKSEIFDDQFSVERPDGSNFTLKIRSTKLEDSAMYFCASREGQGRSTEAFFGQGTRLTVV.